These 31 T cell receptor beta chains originate from one sample sequenced in a study of cytomegalovirus exposure and HLA in healthy donors. The PCR used 60 Vbeta and 13 Jbeta primers. Clones were sequenced by immunoSEQ multiplex PCR, and TCRdb holds only the in-frame ones, with some missing. The table records about 93,000 clones, just over 75% of them present only once. Sequencing was performed on PBMCs. These receptors were taken from a young man in good health and CMV-seronegative.

This chain connects TRBV7-9 to TRBJ2-5; 7 bases are a match to TRBD1. The CDR3 is made up of 17 amino acids. Trimming cost V 4 bases and J 1 base; bases outside gene matches: 12. Germline loops: CDR1 SEHNR, CDR2 FQNEAQ (reference sequence). The CDR3 loop reads CASSSATGTVSQETQYF. The CDR3 bases are TGTGCCAGCAGCTCAGCTACCGGGACAGTAAGCCAAGAGACCCAGTACTTC.

This chain connects TRBV28 to TRBJ2-3; 10 bases match TRBD2. J was trimmed by 2 bases and V by 5 bases; bases with no gene match: 7. The length of the CDR3 is 16 residues. Germline V gene lookup returns CDR1 MDHEN and CDR2 SYDVKM. The CDR3 DNA is TGTGCCAGCAGTCCGGGGACTAGCGACTTCACAGATACGCAGTATTTT. It yields the protein CASSPGTSDFTDTQYF.

This clone was observed a few times. This rearrangement joins TRBV5-1 to TRBJ2-1; 10 nucleotides align to TRBD2. The CDR3 is 15 residues long. From germline, CDR1 is SGHRS and CDR2 YFSETQ. V lost 6 bases and J lost 4; bases outside the gene matches: 7. In nucleotides, the CDR3 is TGCGCCAGCATGGTAGCGGGGGGATCGTACAATGAGCAGTTCTTC. Protein product: CASMVAGGSYNEQFF.

This chain joins TRBV7-9 and TRBJ2-4; 9 nucleotides align to TRBD1. This CDR3 is 16 amino acids long. After removal of 5 bases from V and 8 bases from J, the junction contained 13 bases not matched to a gene. Germline values: CDR1 SEHNR, CDR2 FQNEAQ (reference sequence). CDR3 in amino acids: CASSDGTGPTWDIQYF. The CDR3 nucleotides read TGTGCCAGCAGCGACGGGACAGGGCCCACTTGGGACATTCAGTACTTC.

The rearrangement links TRBV5-1 to TRBJ1-1; D ambiguous. Germline CDR1 SGHRS, CDR2 YFSETQ. V lost 0 bases and J lost 6, with 15 bases in between. This CDR3 spans 15 amino acids. The CDR3 sequence: CASSLVAGGEAEAFF. CDR3 bases: TGCGCCAGCAGCTTGGTAGCGGGAGGTGAGGCTGAAGCTTTCTTT.

V and J are TRBV6-4 and TRBJ2-1, with 10 bases identical to TRBD2. V dropped 6 bases and J dropped 7; count of bases not matched to a gene: 3. This CDR3 spans 13 amino acids. The germline gives CDR1 MRHNA, CDR2 SNTAGT. The CDR3 bases are TGTGCCAGCAGAGCTAGCGGGAGTAATGAGCAGTTCTTC. It encodes CASRASGSNEQFF.

This clone was seen a single time. The chain links TRBV13 to TRBJ2-3; 9 bases are a match to TRBD2. Looked up from germline, CDR1 is PRHDT and CDR2 is FYEKMQ (reference sequence). The CDR3 has 15 amino acids. V lost 3 bases to trimming and J lost 8 bases; unmatched junction nucleotides: 9. The DNA for the CDR3 is TGTGCCAGCAGCTTGGGTGTGCGGGAGGGCCGTACGCAGTATTTT. Amino acids: CASSLGVREGRTQYF.

The rearrangement joins TRBV12-5 to TRBJ2-2; 7 positions agree with TRBD1. The CDR3 contains 15 residues. CDR1 LGHNT and CDR2 FRNRAP come from the germline V gene. V gave up 3 bases and J gave up 2 bases; unmatched junction bases: 3. The CDR3 coding sequence is TGTGCTAGTGGTTTAGGGACAGAAAACACCGGGGAGCTGTTTTTT. Translated, it gives CASGLGTENTGELFF.

This clone is categorized as medium-sized. This chain links TRBV4-1 with TRBJ1-5, with a tentative D call TRBD1 (5 bases). The germline CDR1 and CDR2 sequences are MGHRA and YSYEKL. The V end lost 3 bases, the J end lost 5 bases, and 20 bases lay between the germline ends. The CDR3 totals 17 residues. CDR3 protein: CASSQVNLVTGHQPQHF. For the CDR3, the DNA is TGCGCCAGCAGCCAGGTGAACTTGGTTACAGGTCATCAGCCCCAGCATTTT.

The rearrangement links TRBV11-3 to TRBJ2-1; D uncertain. Germline V CDR1 and CDR2: SGHNT, YENEEA. The V end was cut by 1 base, the J end by 1 base, with 8 bases between. CDR3 length equals 15 residues. The CDR3, as DNA: TGTGCCAGCAGCTTAGTTCCGGGTTCCTACAATGAGCAGTTCTTC. Translated: CASSLVPGSYNEQFF.

The chain uses TRBV4-3 and TRBJ2-7; maybe TRBD1 (6 bases). V was trimmed by 6 bases and J by 2 bases, leaving 14 bases between them. The CDR3 has 14 residues. Germline loops: CDR1 LGHNA, CDR2 YSLEER. The DNA for the CDR3 is TGCGCCAGCAGTCCGGGACACCTCACCTACGAGCAGTACTTC. It is translated as CASSPGHLTYEQYF.

J is TRBJ1-1 and V is TRBV9; the match to TRBD1 covers 7 bases. This CDR3 region has 15 residues. V lost 4 bases and J lost 7; bases outside the gene matches: 13. The germline V gene has CDR1 SGDLS and CDR2 YYNGEE. Written as DNA, the CDR3 is TGTGCCAGCAGCTACCTCCGGGACAGTGGGAGTGAAGCTTTCTTT. Its protein product is CASSYLRDSGSEAFF.

The chain employs TRBV9 and TRBJ1-6; 7 bases match TRBD1. Germline assignment: CDR1 SGDLS and CDR2 YYNGEE. The CDR3 spans 13 residues. V was clipped by 2 bases and J by 10 bases; unmatched bases: 3. Here the CDR3 reads CASSVTGESPLHF. CDR3 nucleotides: TGTGCCAGCAGCGTTACAGGGGAATCACCCCTCCACTTT.

This clone turned up a few times. The rearrangement uses TRBV6-5 and TRBJ1-1, with 10 bases fitting TRBD1. Trimming took 5 bases from V and 10 from J; bases not matched to a gene: 13. This CDR3 spans 15 amino acids. Germline V gene lookup returns CDR1 MNHEY and CDR2 SVGAGI. CDR3 nucleotides: TGTGCCAGCAGTCGACCGGGACAGGGGTCGCCTGGAGCTTTCTTT. It specifies CASSRPGQGSPGAFF.

The V gene is TRBV27, the J gene TRBJ1-1; D unresolved. The CDR3 covers 13 residues. Trimming took off 2 bases at V and 4 bases at J, with 8 bases between the two ends. Germline V gene data show CDR1 as MNHEY and CDR2 as SMNVEV (reference sequence). The CDR3, as DNA: TGTGCCAGCAGTTTAACTAATCCCACTGAAGCTTTCTTT. Its protein is CASSLTNPTEAFF.

The chain employs TRBV2 and TRBJ2-5; D is undetermined. The CDR3 is made up of 13 amino acids. V lost 3 bases and J lost 0, with 5 bases in between. Germline CDR1 SNHLY, CDR2 FYNNEI. This CDR3 reads CASSDPYQETQYF. DNA for the CDR3: TGTGCCAGCAGTGATCCATACCAAGAGACCCAGTACTTC.

This chain connects TRBV2 to TRBJ2-7; 10 bases are shared with TRBD1. The CDR3 is 15 residues long. V lost 7 bases to trimming and J lost 1 base; unmatched junction nucleotides: 7. Germline CDR1 and CDR2: SNHLY and FYNNEI. For the CDR3, the DNA is TGTGCCAGCAAGGGTGGGACAGGGGCTTCCTACGAGCAGTACGTC. Its translation: CASKGGTGASYEQYV.

V gene TRBV7-9 combines with J gene TRBJ2-5; D is uncertain. V was cut by 2 bases and J by 3 bases, with 10 bases left in between. The CDR3 has 14 amino acids. Germline assignment: CDR1 SEHNR and CDR2 FQNEAQ (reference sequence). DNA of the CDR3: TGTGCCAGCAGCTTACCGCGAATTAAAGAGACCCAGTACTTC. It translates to CASSLPRIKETQYF. The whole variable domain, filled in from reference TRBV7-9 and TRBJ2-5, reads DTGVSQNPRHKITKRGQNVTFRCDPISEHNRLYWYRQTLGQGPEFLTYFQNEAQLEKSRLLSDRFSAERPKGSFSTLEIQRTEQGDSAMYLCASSLPRIKETQYFGPGTRLLVL.

The V gene is TRBV19, the J gene TRBJ1-2, with 8 bases that match TRBD1. There are 13 residues in the CDR3. Germline CDR1 and CDR2: LNHDA and SQIVND (reference sequence). Germline trimming cut 5 bases from V and 8 bases from J; bases unmatched to any gene: 7. The CDR3 DNA follows: TGTGCCAGTAGTGCAAGACAGGGGAGAGGCTACACCTTC. Translated, it gives CASSARQGRGYTF.

V usage is TRBV7-9 and J usage is TRBJ2-7; D gene uncertain. The CDR3 spans 12 residues. Trimming took 4 bases from V and 4 from J, leaving 8 bases between them. Per germline, CDR1 SEHNR and CDR2 FQNEAQ (reference sequence). The DNA for the CDR3 is TGTGCCAGCAGCTACAGAGAATACGAGCAGTACTTC. Residues: CASSYREYEQYF.

The chain links TRBV5-1 to TRBJ2-2; 10 nucleotides match TRBD2. Germline CDR1 is SGHRS and CDR2 is YFSETQ. This CDR3 contains 18 residues. Trimming at V came to 5 bases and at J to 1 base, leaving 11 bases not matched to a gene. The CDR3: CASSITLAGGQNTGELFF. The DNA for the CDR3 is TGCGCCAGCAGTATAACCTTAGCGGGAGGTCAGAACACCGGGGAGCTGTTTTTT.

In its sample, this clone was seen a few times. J is TRBJ1-1 and V is TRBV14; a weak D match, TRBD1 (5 bases). Germline values: CDR1 SGHDN, CDR2 FVKESK. The CDR3 sequence is 15 residues long. V shed 4 bases and J shed 4 bases, with 16 bases lying between them. The CDR3 sequence: CASSPELGGSTEAFF. In DNA form, the CDR3 reads TGTGCCAGCAGCCCTGAGTTGGGGGGGAGCACTGAAGCTTTCTTT. The full variable domain, with the rest looked up from reference TRBV14 and TRBJ1-1, is EAGVTQFPSHSVIEKGQTVTLRCDPISGHDNLYWYRRVMGKEIKFLLHFVKESKQDESGMPNNRFLAERTGGTYSTLKVQPAELEDSGVYFCASSPELGGSTEAFFGQGTRLTVV.

This chain joins TRBV19 and TRBJ1-1; 8 bases fit TRBD1. CDR1 and CDR2 (germline): LNHDA, SQIVND (reference sequence). V lost 5 bases and J lost 4; bases outside the gene matches: 9. CDR3 size: 15 residues. The CDR3 DNA sequence: TGTGCCAGTAGTGCCAGACAGGGGCAAAGCACTGAAGCTTTCTTT. It codes for CASSARQGQSTEAFF. Looking up the rest from reference TRBV19 and TRBJ1-1 gives the full variable domain: DGGITQSPKYLFRKEGQNVTLSCEQNLNHDAMYWYRQDPGQGLRLIYYSQIVNDFQKGDIAEGYSVSREKKESFPLTVTSAQKNPTAFYLCASSARQGQSTEAFFGQGTRLTVV.

This clone was detected once. The chain has TRBV19 and TRBJ1-1; 7 bases fit TRBD1. The germline V gene encodes CDR1 LNHDA and CDR2 SQIVND (reference sequence). Trimming removed 5 bases from V and 0 bases from J; junction bases left unmatched: 3. This CDR3 spans 14 amino acids. In DNA, the CDR3 is TGTGCCAGTAGTCTGACAGGGTTGAACACTGAAGCTTTCTTT. It codes for CASSLTGLNTEAFF.

This chain connects TRBV18 to TRBJ2-2, with 8 bases identical to TRBD1. In germline, CDR1 is KGHSH, CDR2 LQKENI. The CDR3 contains 16 residues. After removal of 3 bases from V and 5 bases from J, the junction contained 8 bases not matched to a gene. CDR3 nucleotides: TGTGCCAGCTCACCTACCGGGACAGGTCGGACCGGGGAGCTGTTTTTT. Protein product: CASSPTGTGRTGELFF.

This sequence joins TRBV6-5 and TRBJ2-7; 9 bases match TRBD1. The CDR3 runs to 14 residues. Germline V gene data show CDR1 as MNHEY and CDR2 as SVGAGI. The J segment lost 6 bases and the V segment lost 6 bases, leaving 9 bases of the junction unmatched. For the CDR3, the DNA is TGTGCCAGCAGCGGGGACAGGGTCGAACCCGAGCAGTACTTC. This encodes CASSGDRVEPEQYF.

The chain employs TRBV7-2 and TRBJ1-1; 7 nucleotides align to TRBD1. The CDR3 is 15 amino acids. Germline assignment: CDR1 SGHTA and CDR2 FQGNSA. The V gene end was trimmed by 5 bases and the J gene end by 7 bases; junction bases not matched to a gene: 13. The CDR3 loop reads CASSTTGAPTGEAFF. The CDR3 region has the DNA TGTGCCAGCAGCACTACAGGGGCCCCCACTGGTGAAGCTTTCTTT.

The CDR3 DNA is TGTGCCAGCAGCCATAACCGGGGTTCCTACAATGAGCAGTTCTTC. Protein sequence: CASSHNRGSYNEQFF. The chain links TRBV7-8 to TRBJ2-1, with a tentative D call TRBD2 (5 bases). There are 15 residues in the CDR3. The germline V gene has CDR1 SGHVS and CDR2 FQNEAQ. Trimming removed 5 bases at V and 1 base at J, with 12 bases between.

V usage is TRBV4-1 and J usage is TRBJ2-5, with a possible D match to TRBD1 (6 bases). The CDR3 runs to 15 residues. CDR1 and CDR2 from the germline V gene are MGHRA and YSYEKL. V gave up 4 bases and J gave up 2 bases, with 14 bases separating them. CDR3 DNA sequence: TGCGCCAGCAGCCGGGTCCTGGGGACACAAGAGACCCAGTACTTC. It encodes CASSRVLGTQETQYF.

This clone has only a few counts. This chain joins TRBV2 and TRBJ2-1; no clear D gene. V lost 5 bases to trimming and J lost 5 bases, with 16 bases between them. CDR1 and CDR2 from the germline V gene are SNHLY and FYNNEI. The CDR3 has 15 amino acids. The CDR3: CASSPNRILDNEQFF. CDR3 DNA sequence: TGTGCCAGCAGTCCTAACAGAATACTGGACAATGAGCAGTTCTTC.

This clone was recorded only once. V is TRBV10-2 and J is TRBJ1-5, with a weak D call TRBD1 (5 bases). Germline V gives CDR1 WSHSY, CDR2 SAAADI. The length of the CDR3 is 15 residues. The germline V and J ends were trimmed by 3 bases and 0 bases, with 9 bases remaining between them. The CDR3 coding sequence is TGCGCCAGCAGTGATGACAGCCATAGCAATCAGCCCCAGCATTTT. It is translated as CASSDDSHSNQPQHF.